The 21 T cell receptor beta chains presented below share a single source sample, sequenced in a study of cytotoxic CD8 clonotypes in ibrutinib-treated CLL. TCRdb's table, derived via immunoSEQ multiplex PCR, lists solely in-frame clones and lacks some. Here the sample spans about 130,000 clones, under 90% being singletons. The sequenced sample was PBMCs, obtained after 24 months of ibrutinib treatment. These receptors were obtained from a human donor with chronic lymphocytic leukemia.

This rearrangement joins TRBV7-9 to TRBJ2-7; 10 bases match TRBD1. The CDR3 length is 15 residues. The germline V gene has CDR1 SEHNR and CDR2 FQNEAQ (reference sequence). V lost 5 bases, J lost 4 bases, and 8 bases stayed unmatched. The CDR3 DNA follows: TGTGCCAGCAGCAGGGGACAGGGGCTGAGTTACGAGCAGTACTTC. It encodes CASSRGQGLSYEQYF.

This chain links TRBV19 with TRBJ2-3; TRBD1 aligns across 8 bases. With 5 bases clipped from V and 2 bases from J, the junction kept 9 bases outside the gene matches. CDR3 size: 16 residues. CDR1 and CDR2 from the germline V gene are LNHDA and SQIVND (reference sequence). DNA for the CDR3: TGTGCCAGTAGTTTCCCGGGACAGGCGTTCACAGATACGCAGTATTTT. This codes for CASSFPGQAFTDTQYF.

This sequence joins TRBV6-1 and TRBJ2-7; D possibly corresponds to TRBD1 (6 bases). The CDR3 is 13 residues long. Trimming shortened V by 5 bases and J by 2 bases, and 10 bases separated the two germline ends. Germline V gives CDR1 MNHNS, CDR2 SASEGT. CDR3 loop: CASSWTDPYEQYF. CDR3 nucleotides: TGTGCCAGCAGTTGGACAGATCCCTACGAGCAGTACTTC.

The genes are TRBV5-1 and TRBJ1-6; no clear D gene. The ends were cut back, 1 base at V and 0 bases at J, with 11 bases in the middle. Per germline, CDR1 SGHRS and CDR2 YFSETQ. The length of the CDR3 is 17 residues. The CDR3 region has the DNA TGCGCCAGCAGCTTGACGGACGGCAGCTCCTATAATTCACCCCTCCACTTT. Translation gives CASSLTDGSSYNSPLHF. The full variable domain, its missing parts supplied by reference TRBV5-1 and TRBJ1-6, is KAGVTQTPRYLIKTRGQQVTLSCSPISGHRSVSWYQQTPGQGLQFLFEYFSETQRNKGNFPGRFSGRQFSNSRSEMNVSTLELGDSALYLCASSLTDGSSYNSPLHFGNGTRLTVT.

This clone was observed a single time. V usage is TRBV5-6 and J usage is TRBJ2-3, with D possibly being TRBD1 (5 bases). Trimming left V 0 bases short and J 2 bases short, with 10 bases between. The CDR3 covers 15 residues. Germline V gives CDR1 SGHDT, CDR2 YYEEEE. CDR3 sequence reads: CASSLVPGPTDTQYF. The CDR3 bases are TGTGCCAGCAGCTTGGTTCCAGGGCCCACAGATACGCAGTATTTT.

This clone showed up just once. The V gene is TRBV9, the J gene TRBJ2-1; 11 bases fit TRBD2. CDR3 length equals 14 residues. Germline loops: CDR1 SGDLS, CDR2 YYNGEE. V shed 4 bases and J 8 bases; nucleotides not matched to a gene: 5. In DNA, the CDR3 is TGTGCCAGCAGCCCGGGACTAGCGGCGGATGAGCAGTTCTTC. It yields the protein CASSPGLAADEQFF.

CDR3 nucleotide sequence: TGTGCCAGCAGCGTCGGACAGCCGCGCTCTGGAAACACCATATATTTT. Its translation: CASSVGQPRSGNTIYF. This chain links TRBV9 with TRBJ1-3, with a tentative D call TRBD1 (6 bases). V dropped 2 bases and J dropped 0 bases, with 12 bases sitting between them. Germline V CDR1 and CDR2: SGDLS, YYNGEE. The CDR3 covers 16 residues.

The genes are TRBV9 and TRBJ2-3; 9 bases agree with TRBD2. Trimming at V came to 0 bases and at J to 1 base, leaving 3 bases not matched to a gene. Germline values: CDR1 SGDLS, CDR2 YYNGEE. The CDR3 has 16 amino acids. CDR3 protein: CASSVEAGGGTDTQYF. In nucleotides, the CDR3 is TGTGCCAGCAGCGTAGAGGCGGGGGGGGGCACAGATACGCAGTATTTT. Together with reference TRBV9 and TRBJ2-3, the CDR3 gives the full variable domain: DSGVTQTPKHLITATGQRVTLRCSPRSGDLSVYWYQQSLDQGLQFLIQYYNGEERAKGNILERFSAQQFPDLHSELNLSSLELGDSALYFCASSVEAGGGTDTQYFGPGTRLTVL.

This sequence joins TRBV7-9 and TRBJ1-6; D might be TRBD1 (6 bases). CDR1 SEHNR and CDR2 FQNEAQ come from the germline V gene (reference sequence). The CDR3 has 16 residues. The V gene lost 1 base and the J gene lost 9 bases, with 16 bases spanning the gap. CDR3 sequence reads: CASSLVGGRGSSPLHF. CDR3 DNA: TGTGCCAGCAGCTTAGTCGGGGGGCGCGGATCTTCACCCCTCCACTTT.

Only one count was recorded for this clone. The V gene is TRBV18, the J gene TRBJ1-1, with D tentatively TRBD1 (5 bases). The V end lost 3 bases, the J end lost 5 bases, and 13 bases lay between the germline ends. The germline V gene has CDR1 KGHSH and CDR2 LQKENI. CDR3 length equals 14 residues. The CDR3 loop is CASSPQLGVTEAFF. The CDR3 nucleotides read TGTGCCAGCTCACCTCAATTAGGGGTAACTGAAGCTTTCTTT.

This clone appeared a single time. The rearrangement links TRBV29-1 to TRBJ2-3; 8 bases are shared with TRBD1. This CDR3 is 13 amino acids long. Looked up from germline, CDR1 is SQVTM and CDR2 is ANQGSEA. V shed 7 bases and J 5 bases; nucleotides not matched to a gene: 8. CDR3 sequence: CSGEDRAGDTQYF. The CDR3 DNA is TGCAGCGGAGAGGACAGGGCAGGAGATACGCAGTATTTT.

The V and J genes are TRBV9 and TRBJ2-2; D may be TRBD1 or TRBD2 (6 bases each). The CDR3 has 18 residues. Trimming pared 3 bases from V and 4 bases from J, leaving 22 bases between. The germline V gene encodes CDR1 SGDLS and CDR2 YYNGEE. The CDR3 sequence is CASSAVGGAFSGTGELFF. In DNA, the CDR3 is TGTGCCAGCAGCGCGGTGGGGGGCGCTTTCTCCGGCACCGGGGAGCTGTTTTTT.

This chain uses TRBV7-2 with TRBJ1-5; 7 bases agree with TRBD1. Germline loops: CDR1 SGHTA, CDR2 FQGNSA. This CDR3 has 15 amino acids. V shed 4 bases and J 0 bases; nucleotides not matched to a gene: 3. The CDR3 sequence is CASSWDRHSNQPQHF. The CDR3 DNA is TGTGCCAGCAGCTGGGACAGACATAGCAATCAGCCCCAGCATTTT. Using reference TRBV7-2 and TRBJ1-5 for the parts outside the CDR3, the full variable domain is GAGVSQSPSNKVTEKGKDVELRCDPISGHTALYWYRQSLGQGLEFLIYFQGNSAPDKSGLPSDRFSAERTGGSVSTLTIQRTQQEDSAVYLCASSWDRHSNQPQHFGDGTRLSIL.

This clone was counted a few times. The V and J genes are TRBV2 and TRBJ2-7; D not certain. CDR1 and CDR2 (germline): SNHLY, FYNNEI. The CDR3 length is 13 residues. Trimming cost V 10 bases and J 3 bases, with 16 bases left between them. CDR3 bases: TGTGCCATTAGGACGCGGACCCGCTACGAGCAGTACTTC. Residues: CAIRTRTRYEQYF. The full variable domain, completed using reference TRBV2 and TRBJ2-7, is EPEVTQTPSHQVTQMGQEVILRCVPISNHLYFYWYRQILGQKVEFLVSFYNNEISEKSEIFDDQFSVERPDGSNFTLKIRSTKLEDSAMYFCAIRTRTRYEQYFGPGTRLTVT.

The genes are TRBV11-3 and TRBJ1-1; D is perhaps TRBD1 (6 bases). V lost 1 base and J lost 5, with 8 bases in between. CDR3 length: 13 amino acids. Germline loops: CDR1 SGHNT, CDR2 YENEEA. The CDR3 coding sequence is TGTGCCAGCAGCTTAGCCGACAGGACTGAAGCTTTCTTT. It codes for CASSLADRTEAFF.

The gene calls are TRBV5-1 and TRBJ1-2; 7 bases are a match to TRBD1. Germline V lookup: CDR1 SGHRS, CDR2 YFSETQ. The CDR3 consists of 15 residues. Losses at the gene ends were 4 bases for V and 6 bases for J; bases not matched to a gene: 12. The CDR3 region is CASSPRGQAGDGYTF. CDR3 nucleotide sequence: TGCGCCAGCAGCCCCCGCGGACAGGCCGGGGATGGCTACACCTTC.

The chain carries TRBV29-1 and TRBJ2-3; 7 positions agree with TRBD1. CDR1 SQVTM and CDR2 ANQGSEA come from the germline V gene. After removal of 4 bases from V and 8 bases from J, the junction contained 6 bases not matched to a gene. The CDR3 spans 12 residues. The CDR3 is CSVVNEGATQYF. The CDR3 region has the DNA TGCAGCGTTGTTAATGAGGGGGCTACGCAGTATTTT.

V gene TRBV4-1 combines with J gene TRBJ2-5; possibly TRBD1 for D (6 bases). This CDR3 is built from 17 residues. Trimming cost V 0 bases and J 5 bases, with 19 bases left between them. Per germline, CDR1 MGHRA and CDR2 YSYEKL. The CDR3 loop is CASSQEFEGMRGETQYF. DNA of the CDR3: TGCGCCAGCAGCCAAGAATTCGAGGGAATGAGGGGGGAGACCCAGTACTTC.

The rearrangement links TRBV9 to TRBJ2-3; 8 nucleotides agree with TRBD2. CDR3 length: 16 amino acids. V trimming: 4 bases; J trimming: 2 bases; junction bases outside the gene matches: 9. CDR1 is SGDLS, CDR2 YYNGEE, per germline. CDR3 sequence reads: CASSQSPGGVTDTQYF. CDR3 bases: TGTGCCAGCAGCCAATCCCCCGGGGGGGTCACAGATACGCAGTATTTT.

The chain joins TRBV9 to TRBJ1-3; no clear D gene. Germline V gives CDR1 SGDLS, CDR2 YYNGEE. The CDR3 extends over 13 amino acids. Trimming removed 3 bases at V and 5 bases at J, with 9 bases between. In DNA form, the CDR3 reads TGTGCCAGCAGCGGGGCCGCAAGAAACACCATATATTTT. This codes for CASSGAARNTIYF.

This clone was counted a single time. V gene TRBV5-4 combines with J gene TRBJ2-5; possibly TRBD2 for D (5 bases). The V end lost 4 bases, the J end lost 4 bases, and 11 bases lay between the germline ends. In germline, CDR1 is SGHNT, CDR2 YYREEE (reference sequence). This CDR3 comprises 13 residues. DNA of the CDR3: TGTGCCAGCAGCCTGCAAGAGGGAGAGACCCAGTACTTC. It specifies CASSLQEGETQYF.